This T cell receptor beta chain was sequenced during a study of shared clonotypes between healthy human individuals. Generated by immunoSEQ multiplex PCR, the TCRdb table keeps only in-frame clones and is missing some. Found here are about 2,200,000 clones, 85% to 95% of them singletons; the top ten hold 1.5% to 2%. Germline V lookup: CDR1 LGHNA, CDR2 YNFKEQ. The CDR3 is 17 residues long. Between the trimmed V and J ends, which lost 3 bases and 7 bases, there was a span of 21 bases. Naive CD8 cells were CD45RO-negative, positively selected for CCR7, excluding terminally differentiated effector memory CD45RA+ cells. Study conclusions and caveats: Among the subsets, naive ones generally showed larger estimated richness than memory ones. Limited genetic and exposure-history diversity came from having few donors.

Points on this clone: Its cognate antigen is unknown.

The chain recombines TRBV4-2 with TRBJ2-2; D might be TRBD1 (6 bases). The sample comprised naive CD8+ T cells from PBMCs. The receptor comes from a man aged 18-30 years in good health. Some clones in this sample may be carry-over from other donors' samples. CDR3 sequence: CASSHQAYDRSFGELFF. CDR3 in DNA: TGTGCCAGCAGCCATCAAGCTTACGACAGGTCTTTCGGGGAGCTGTTTTTT.